This is a list of T cell receptor beta chains from one sample in a study of response to subunit inactivated influenza vaccine. TCRdb reanalysed the RT-PCR reads using MiXCR and keeps one entry per CDR3 protein. The sample consists of 600,000 to 850,000 distinct CDR3 sequences, approximately 15% of them appearing once. This material consisted of PBMCs from blood, taken 14 to 15 days before vaccination. All receptors derive from a man aged 50-59 years who received an inactivated influenza vaccine. The CDR3 runs from the conserved cysteine through the conserved F or W. A D gene is named only where the DNA matches it firmly. Part of the rows lack a size; the others show once, few, many or a class for expanded clones.

j_gene,v_gene,abundance,d_gene,CDR3aa,CDR3nt
TRBJ1-2,TRBV3-1,few,-,CASSPGTAISYGYTF,TGTGCCAGCAGCCCCGGGACGGCGATCAGCTATGGCTACACCTTC
TRBJ2-7,TRBV20-1,few,-,CSARQQTKWDYEQYF,TGCAGTGCTAGACAACAGACCAAGTGGGACTACGAGCAGTACTTC
TRBJ2-1,TRBV4-1,many,-,CASSLGWGGTYNEQFF,TGCGCCAGCAGCCTCGGTTGGGGTGGTACCTACAATGAGCAGTTCTTC
TRBJ2-7,TRBV9,-,-,CASSVAGGHEQYF,TGTGCCAGCAGCGTAGCCGGGGGCCACGAGCAGTACTTC
TRBJ2-1,TRBV28,-,TRBD1,CASNLGGQGGDEQFF,TGTGCCAGCAACCTGGGGGGACAGGGTGGTGATGAGCAGTTCTTC
TRBJ2-4,TRBV11-2,-,-,CASTSIAKNIQYF,TGTGCCAGCACATCGATAGCCAAAAACATTCAGTACTTC
TRBJ2-7,TRBV6-1,few,-,CASRTGSPYEQYF,TGTGCCAGCAGGACAGGCTCACCCTACGAGCAGTACTTC
TRBJ2-3,TRBV5-1,-,-,CASTTGAADTQYF,TGCGCCAGCACTACTGGGGCGGCAGATACGCAGTATTTT
TRBJ1-1,TRBV12-3/TRBV12-4,many,-,CASSARQGNTEAFF,TGTGCCAGCAGTGCGCGGCAGGGGAACACTGAAGCTTTCTTT
TRBJ2-3,TRBV10-1,few,TRBD2,CASSEAGLTDTQYF,TGCGCCAGCAGTGAGGCGGGACTAACAGATACGCAGTATTTT
TRBJ2-1,TRBV12-3/TRBV12-4,-,-,CASSPARDYNEQFF,TGTGCCAGCAGCCCCGCCAGGGACTACAATGAGCAGTTCTTC
TRBJ2-7,TRBV20-1,many,-,CSARDMGPNMEQYF,TGCAGTGCTAGAGATATGGGACCGAATATGGAGCAGTACTTC
TRBJ2-3,TRBV15,-,-,CATSRRASAPGGTDTQYF,TGTGCCACCAGCAGACGGGCTAGCGCCCCGGGTGGCACAGATACGCAGTATTTT
TRBJ1-2,TRBV5-4,-,TRBD1,CASSPQGQGAKRGYTF,TGTGCCAGCAGCCCTCAAGGCCAGGGGGCAAAACGTGGCTACACCTTC
TRBJ2-1,TRBV18,-,TRBD2,CASSRSGRALNEQFF,TGTGCCAGCTCACGCAGCGGGAGGGCCCTAAATGAGCAGTTCTTC
TRBJ1-1,TRBV7-8,-,TRBD1,CASSILRGQAFF,TGTGCCAGCAGCATCCTCAGGGGGCAGGCTTTCTTT
TRBJ2-1,TRBV7-2,-,TRBD2,CASSSLLLAGGYNEQFF,TGTGCCAGCAGCTCCCTCCTTCTAGCGGGGGGTTACAATGAGCAGTTCTTC
TRBJ2-5,TRBV7-2,-,TRBD1,CASSLGGQGSLQETQYF,TGTGCCAGCAGCTTAGGTGGACAGGGATCATTACAAGAGACCCAGTACTTC
TRBJ2-7,TRBV7-9,-,-,CASSSSIEQYF,TGTGCCAGCAGCTCAAGTATTGAGCAGTACTTC
TRBJ1-2,TRBV11-2,few,-,CASSLDREDGYTF,TGTGCCAGCAGCTTAGACAGGGAGGATGGCTACACCTTC
TRBJ2-7,TRBV20-1,-,-,CSAGRGNDEQYF,TGCAGTGCCGGCAGGGGTAATGATGAGCAGTACTTC
TRBJ2-1,TRBV4-3,few,TRBD2,CASSQEEAGTSGDNEQFF,TGCGCCAGCAGCCAAGAAGAGGCCGGGACTAGCGGGGACAATGAGCAGTTCTTC
TRBJ2-7,TRBV20-1,few,TRBD2,CSARDGSGIYEQYF,TGCAGTGCTAGAGATGGTAGCGGGATCTACGAGCAGTACTTC
TRBJ1-1,TRBV27,few,-,CASSLSWGVGTEAFF,TGTGCCAGCAGTTTATCGTGGGGGGTTGGGACTGAAGCTTTCTTT
TRBJ2-2,TRBV7-2,-,TRBD1,CASSLTGGLNTGELFF,TGTGCCAGCAGCCTCACAGGGGGCTTGAACACCGGGGAGCTGTTTTTT